This record concerns one T cell receptor beta chain sequence. Trimming removed 9 bases from V and 7 bases from J, with 19 bases in between. CDR1 SGHTA and CDR2 FQGNSA come from the germline V gene. There are 14 residues in the CDR3. The record originates from a study of blood T cell repertoires in COVID-19. Method: immunoSEQ multiplex PCR; TCRdb's copy keeps in-frame clones and lacks some. The sample lists just over 250,000 clones, roughly 86% occurring once. V usage is TRBV7-2 and J usage is TRBJ2-1; possible D gene TRBD2, 7 bases. Input material: peripheral blood. This clonotype originated in a man aged 35 to 55 who had recovered from COVID-19. CDR3 sequence reads: CASILGGLNNEQFF. The CDR3 DNA is TGTGCCAGTATCCTCGGGGGGCTCAATAATGAGCAGTTCTTC.